This T cell receptor (beta chain) was documented in a study of identical twins. This clonotype was seen many times. A single record per CDR3 protein comes from TCRdb applying MiXCR to the 5' RACE reads. The sample has 570,000 or so distinct CDR3 sequences, more than 9% seen once. Germline V gene sequence: CDR1 SGDLS, CDR2 YYNGEE. CDR3 size: 13 residues. Trimming left V 0 bases short and J 6 bases short, with 8 bases between. These data were likewise used in another study, on yellow fever vaccine responses in identical twins.

Sequencing input: PBMCs. The receptor's source is a woman between 18 and 29 years old in good health. The chain couples TRBV9 to TRBJ2-3, with unresolved D. The CDR3 DNA follows: TGTGCCAGCAGCGTAGAGAGTGTTGATACGCAGTATTTT. Translation gives CASSVESVDTQYF.